The 27 T cell receptor beta chains reported below all come from one sample, sequenced in a study of cytomegalovirus exposure and HLA in healthy donors. Primers included in the PCR were 60 Vbeta and 13 Jbeta primers. Only in-frame clones appear in the TCRdb table, and some are missing; sequencing was by immunoSEQ multiplex PCR. The sample consists of about 160,000 clones, roughly 80% of them appearing once. Sample: PBMCs. These receptors were taken from a woman aged 30 to 39 in good health and CMV-seropositive.

This clone was detected only a few times. This sequence joins TRBV6-6 and TRBJ1-1; D uncertain. The CDR3 covers 15 residues. Deletions cut 10 bases from V and 5 bases from J, with 23 bases between. Looked up from germline, CDR1 is MNHNY and CDR2 is SVGAGI (reference sequence). CDR3 coding DNA: TGTGCCACCTCTGAGGGCCACACGGGTTGGACTGAAGCTTTCTTT. This gives the protein CATSEGHTGWTEAFF.

The chain carries TRBV29-1 and TRBJ2-7; D possibly corresponds to TRBD1 (6 bases). V was cut by 7 bases and J by 2 bases, with 15 bases left in between. This CDR3 has 13 residues. Germline lookup yields CDR1 SQVTM and CDR2 ANQGSEA. As DNA, the CDR3 is TGCAGCGCCCGGGACACCGTCACCTACGAGCAGTACTTC. This gives the protein CSARDTVTYEQYF.

The chain links TRBV6-1 to TRBJ2-2; 7 bases align to TRBD2. CDR3 length equals 15 residues. Trimming removed 10 bases from V and 5 bases from J; junction bases left unmatched: 13. Germline V gives CDR1 MNHNS, CDR2 SASEGT. CDR3 DNA sequence: TGTGCCACCAAACGCACCGGGGGGATAACCGGGGAGCTGTTTTTT. Translation gives CATKRTGGITGELFF.

This chain connects TRBV25-1 to TRBJ1-2, with D possibly TRBD1 on 5 matching bases. The CDR3 totals 13 residues. Germline V gene data show CDR1 as MGHDK and CDR2 as SYGVNS. V dropped 3 bases and J dropped 8 bases, with 13 bases sitting between them. Here the CDR3 reads CASSDRAVRGYTF. CDR3 nucleotides: TGTGCCAGCAGTGACAGGGCGGTCAGGGGCTACACCTTC.

The rearrangement joins TRBV6-6 to TRBJ1-1, with 7 bases lining up with TRBD1. Germline trimming cut 7 bases from V and 0 bases from J; bases unmatched to any gene: 5. Germline V gene data show CDR1 as MNHNY and CDR2 as SVGAGI (reference sequence). The CDR3 contains 14 residues. This CDR3 is CASITGQMNTEAFF. The CDR3 DNA reads as TGTGCCAGCATTACGGGACAGATGAACACTGAAGCTTTCTTT.

J is TRBJ1-2 and V is TRBV7-2; weak D call: TRBD1 (6 bases). Trimming took 4 bases from V and 7 from J, leaving 16 bases between them. Germline loops: CDR1 SGHTA, CDR2 FQGNSA. The CDR3 contains 14 residues. DNA for the CDR3: TGTGCCAGCAGCTCGGGGGGCCTAGGACGTGGCTACACCTTC. Translation gives CASSSGGLGRGYTF. The whole variable domain, filled in from reference TRBV7-2 and TRBJ1-2, reads GAGVSQSPSNKVTEKGKDVELRCDPISGHTALYWYRQSLGQGLEFLIYFQGNSAPDKSGLPSDRFSAERTGGSVSTLTIQRTQQEDSAVYLCASSSGGLGRGYTFGSGTRLTVV.

The V gene is TRBV10-3, the J gene TRBJ1-1; D gene unclear. Germline values: CDR1 ENHRY, CDR2 SYGVKD. This CDR3 spans 13 amino acids. Trimming left V 2 bases short and J 3 bases short, with 7 bases between. The CDR3 DNA is TGTGCCATCAGTGAGAGGGAGGACACTGAAGCTTTCTTT. Protein sequence: CAISEREDTEAFF.

The chain has TRBV6-5 and TRBJ1-3; D is possibly TRBD1 (5 bases). The germline V gene has CDR1 MNHEY and CDR2 SVGAGI. The V gene lost 0 bases and the J gene lost 5 bases, with 11 bases spanning the gap. The CDR3 contains 15 residues. The CDR3 protein is CASSYSSGIRNTIYF. The CDR3 nucleotides are TGTGCCAGCAGTTACTCGTCAGGGATTCGAAACACCATATATTTT.

The gene calls are TRBV7-3 and TRBJ1-4; 7 nucleotides align to TRBD1. J lost 7 bases, V lost 3 bases, and 8 bases had no gene match. There are 15 residues in the CDR3. The germline V gene encodes CDR1 SGHTA and CDR2 FQGTGA. CDR3 sequence (DNA): TGTGCCAGCAGCTTCTCAGACAGGGTATTTGAAAAACTGTTTTTT. Its translation is CASSFSDRVFEKLFF. Looking up the rest from reference TRBV7-3 and TRBJ1-4 gives the full variable domain: GAGVSQTPSNKVTEKGKYVELRCDPISGHTALYWYRQSLGQGPEFLIYFQGTGAADDSGLPNDRFFAVRPEGSVSTLKIQRTERGDSAVYLCASSFSDRVFEKLFFGSGTQLSVL.

The CDR3 bases are TGTGCCAGCAGCTTGAAGGGGGAAGGCCAGGGGGCTTTCTATAATTCACCCCTCCACTTT. Translation gives CASSLKGEGQGAFYNSPLHF. This sequence joins TRBV5-5 and TRBJ1-6, with 8 bases that match TRBD1. In germline, CDR1 is SGHKS, CDR2 YYEKEE (reference sequence). CDR3 size: 20 residues. The trim removed 1 base at V and 3 bases at J, leaving 15 bases unmatched.

This chain joins TRBV5-1 and TRBJ1-2; D is perhaps TRBD1 (6 bases). Germline CDR1 SGHRS, CDR2 YFSETQ. V was trimmed by 5 bases and J by 5 bases, leaving 13 bases between them. The CDR3 loop spans 13 amino acids. CDR3 in amino acids: CASSSDSAYGYTF. The CDR3 DNA follows: TGCGCCAGCAGTTCGGACAGCGCTTATGGCTACACCTTC.

The chain couples TRBV19 to TRBJ1-5; D is unresolved. V was cut by 3 bases and J by 0 bases, with 12 bases left in between. Germline V gene data show CDR1 as LNHDA and CDR2 as SQIVND (reference sequence). This CDR3 contains 16 residues. CDR3 bases: TGTGCCAGTAGTATTCGTGCAGGAAATAGCAATCAGCCCCAGCATTTT. It specifies CASSIRAGNSNQPQHF.

The rearrangement uses TRBV19 and TRBJ1-5; TRBD1 might be the D (5 bases). Trimming left V 10 bases short and J 0 bases short, with 22 bases between. This CDR3 has 17 residues. Germline V gives CDR1 LNHDA, CDR2 SQIVND (reference sequence). CDR3 DNA sequence: TGTGCCACCTCCCACGGGGGAAAGCGGTATAGCAATCAGCCCCAGCATTTT. The encoded protein is CATSHGGKRYSNQPQHF.

The gene calls are TRBV6-5 and TRBJ1-2, with a weak D call TRBD1 (5 bases). The CDR3 loop spans 14 amino acids. The V and J ends lost 7 bases and 1 base respectively, with 13 bases between them. Looked up from germline, CDR1 is MNHEY and CDR2 is SVGAGI. In DNA, the CDR3 is TGTGCCAGCACCCCGGGGGTCGGTAACTATGGCTACACCTTC. It codes for CASTPGVGNYGYTF.

The J gene is TRBJ2-1, the V gene TRBV7-2; 12 bases align to TRBD2. The V and J ends lost 5 bases and 7 bases, in that order; junction bases with no gene match: 6. The CDR3 sequence is 15 residues long. CDR1 is SGHTA and CDR2 is FQGNSA in the germline V gene. CDR3 bases: TGTGCCAGCAGCATGACTAGCGGGGGATGGAATGAGCAGTTCTTC. It specifies CASSMTSGGWNEQFF.

The chain uses TRBV28 and TRBJ1-2; perhaps TRBD1 as D (6 bases). Germline values: CDR1 MDHEN, CDR2 SYDVKM. With 3 bases removed from V and 4 bases from J, the gap between germline ends came to 9 bases. The CDR3 consists of 13 residues. In nucleotides, the CDR3 is TGTGCCAGCAGTTTTCAGGGGAGCTATGGCTACACCTTC. Translating it yields CASSFQGSYGYTF.

This clone occurred a few times. V is TRBV28 and J is TRBJ1-1; D might be TRBD1 (5 bases). Trimming took 2 bases from V and 3 from J, leaving 19 bases between them. The germline gives CDR1 MDHEN, CDR2 SYDVKM. The CDR3 length is 17 residues. CDR3 protein: CASSLARFGAADTEAFF. The CDR3 region has the DNA TGTGCCAGCAGTTTAGCCCGGTTTGGGGCGGCGGACACTGAAGCTTTCTTT.

For the CDR3, the DNA is TGTGCCAGCAGCCATTCAGGGGGCAGCTATGGCTACACCTTC. Translation: CASSHSGGSYGYTF. The gene calls are TRBV13 and TRBJ1-2; 8 positions match TRBD1. CDR1 and CDR2 (germline): PRHDT, FYEKMQ (reference sequence). The CDR3 sequence is 14 residues long. V lost 5 bases to trimming and J lost 4 bases; unmatched junction nucleotides: 6. Full variable domain (remainder filled in from reference TRBV13 and TRBJ1-2): AAGVIQSPRHLIKEKRETATLKCYPIPRHDTVYWYQQGPGQDPQFLISFYEKMQSDKGSIPDRFSAQQFSDYHSELNMSSLELGDSALYFCASSHSGGSYGYTFGSGTRLTVV.

The V and J genes are TRBV15 and TRBJ1-1; D is uncertain. Germline-derived CDR1 and CDR2 are LNHNV and YYDKDF (reference sequence). The ends were cut back, 0 bases at V and 11 bases at J, with 13 bases in the middle. CDR3 size: 13 residues. CDR3 nucleotides: TGTGCCACCAGCAGAGATGCTCGGGTTCGTGCTTTCTTT. Amino acids: CATSRDARVRAFF.

This chain joins TRBV9 and TRBJ1-4; TRBD1 agrees at 7 bases. J lost 0 bases, V lost 0 bases, and 11 bases had no gene match. The CDR3 covers 19 residues. From germline, CDR1 is SGDLS and CDR2 YYNGEE. CDR3 in DNA: TGTGCCAGCAGCGTAGGGACAGGCGGAACCCGCGCAACTAATGAAAAACTGTTTTTT. This translates into CASSVGTGGTRATNEKLFF.

This clone was found a few times. The chain employs TRBV5-1 and TRBJ1-1; possible D gene TRBD1, 5 bases. The V end lost 3 bases, the J end lost 5 bases, and 14 bases lay between the germline ends. From germline, CDR1 is SGHRS and CDR2 YFSETQ. The CDR3 is 14 residues long. Here the CDR3 DNA reads TGCGCCAGCAGCTGGGGCGGGGTTGGTACTGAAGCTTTCTTT. Amino acid sequence: CASSWGGVGTEAFF.

This clone showed up just once. V usage is TRBV5-1 and J usage is TRBJ1-1; a possible D gene is TRBD1 (5 bases). Germline CDR1 and CDR2: SGHRS and YFSETQ. The CDR3 totals 16 residues. V was pared by 0 bases and J by 0 bases, with 12 bases between. Here the CDR3 DNA reads TGCGCCAGCAGCTTGGCTCAGGGCCACATGAACACTGAAGCTTTCTTT. Translation gives CASSLAQGHMNTEAFF.

The sample holds a few counts of this clone. The chain links TRBV5-6 to TRBJ1-3; 9 bases line up with TRBD1. V lost 7 bases and J lost 10; bases outside the gene matches: 6. The CDR3 is 12 amino acids. Germline lookup yields CDR1 SGHDT and CDR2 YYEEEE. CDR3 protein: CASSRDRETIYF. The CDR3 DNA reads TGTGCCAGCTCCCGGGACAGGGAGACCATATATTTT.

The chain carries TRBV9 and TRBJ2-3, with no clear D. CDR1 SGDLS and CDR2 YYNGEE come from the germline V gene. The germline V and J ends were trimmed by 3 bases and 3 bases, with 14 bases remaining between them. The CDR3 is 15 residues long. The chain's CDR3 is CASSADVIETDTQYF. The CDR3 region has the DNA TGTGCCAGCAGCGCCGATGTGATCGAGACAGATACGCAGTATTTT.

The rearrangement links TRBV7-3 to TRBJ2-1; 8 bases agree with TRBD2. This CDR3 has 16 residues. Germline lookup yields CDR1 SGHTA and CDR2 FQGTGA. The trim removed 1 base at V and 8 bases at J, leaving 10 bases unmatched. The CDR3 DNA reads as TGTGCCAGCAGCTTAATCCGGCGGGGGGCCGCGGATGAGCAGTTCTTC. Residues: CASSLIRRGAADEQFF.

The rearrangement joins TRBV10-3 to TRBJ2-1; D remains ambiguous. In germline, CDR1 is ENHRY, CDR2 SYGVKD. The CDR3 extends over 14 amino acids. Trimming stripped 3 bases from V and 7 bases from J, with 13 bases between. This CDR3 is CAISDGTASNEQFF. CDR3 sequence (DNA): TGTGCCATCAGTGATGGTACAGCCTCTAATGAGCAGTTCTTC.

The V call is TRBV7-6, the J call TRBJ1-1; possible D gene TRBD1, 6 bases. V was cut by 5 bases and J by 9 bases, with 13 bases left in between. Per germline, CDR1 SGHVS and CDR2 FNYEAQ. This CDR3 spans 12 amino acids. CDR3 sequence reads: CASSPGGGKAFF. In DNA, the CDR3 is TGTGCCAGCAGCCCGGGAGGGGGAAAAGCTTTCTTT. Full variable domain (missing parts from reference TRBV7-6 and TRBJ1-1): GAGVSQSPRYKVTKRGQDVALRCDPISGHVSLYWYRQALGQGPEFLTYFNYEAQQDKSGLPNDRFSAERPEGSISTLTIQRTEQRDSAMYRCASSPGGGKAFFGQGTRLTVV.